This TCR beta chain emerged from a study of T cells in Graves' hyperthyroidism and ophthalmopathy. This clonotype was seen ten or more times. This CDR3 spans 15 amino acids. Germline V gives CDR1 DFQATT, CDR2 SNEGSKA (reference sequence). V was cut by 6 bases and J by 4 bases, with 21 bases left in between. What was amplified from RNA transcripts were TCR beta CDR3 regions. During a first-round RT-PCR of the TCR CDR3, the HTBI primer set was used. TCRdb redid the calling of the multiplex PCR reads with MiXCR, one entry per CDR3 protein. The sample carries roughly 530,000 distinct CDR3 sequences, under 20% recorded once.

Sequencing used blood. This receptor was identified in a woman aged 18-35 years with Graves' ophthalmopathy. The chain employs TRBV20-1 and TRBJ1-1; D not resolved. The DNA for the CDR3 is TGCAGTGCCTGGGTGGGTCGCGGTGGGAGCACTGAAGCTTTCTTT. Its translation is CSAWVGRGGSTEAFF.